This T cell receptor (beta chain) was recovered during a study of cytomegalovirus exposure and HLA in healthy donors. Study-wide background: Of all 400 or so donors who were genotyped, roughly 81% belonged to the Caucasian-associated ancestry cluster. Study results and caveats: In vitro experiments confirmed that three CMV-associated chains were specific for CMV antigens. Rarity marked most TCR sequences, yet some public TCRs occurred in many donors. Reportedly, HLA-A and HLA-B alleles of most subjects were accurately predicted from TCR beta.

CDR1 GTSNPN and CDR2 SVGIG come from the germline V gene (reference sequence). The CDR3 extends over 13 amino acids. V gave up 3 bases and J gave up 0 bases, with 9 bases separating them. PCR primers comprised 60 Vbeta and 13 Jbeta primers. Only in-frame clones appear in the TCRdb table, and some are missing; sequencing was by immunoSEQ multiplex PCR. The table has some 85,000 clones, approximately 88% seen once. On this clone: As yet, its antigen is unknown.

This rearrangement joins TRBV30 to TRBJ2-7; possible D gene TRBD1, 6 bases. The sequence was collected from a young man in good health and CMV-seronegative. Sequencing was done on a sample of PBMCs. CDR3 nucleotides: TGTGCCTGGAGAACGGACAGCTCCTACGAGCAGTACTTC. This gives the protein CAWRTDSSYEQYF. The full variable domain, with the rest looked up from reference TRBV30 and TRBJ2-7, is SQTIHQWPATLVQPVGSPLSLECTVEGTSNPNLYWYRQAAGRGLQLLFYSVGIGQISSEVPQNLSASRPQDRQFILSSKKLLLSDSGFYLCAWRTDSSYEQYFGPGTRLTVT.